The rows below give T cell receptor beta chains drawn from one sample of a study of PD-1 blockade in mismatch repair-deficient tumors. Data came from immunoSEQ multiplex PCR; TCRdb stores just in-frame clones and leaves some out. In the table there are approximately 130,000 clones, about 88% of which are singletons. The sample was peripheral blood, taken 44 weeks after starting pembrolizumab. The source is an adult with mismatch repair-deficient cancer. The CDR3 runs from the conserved cysteine through the conserved F or W. A D gene is named only where the DNA matches it firmly. Expanded clones are given a class, and other clones once, few, many or no size at all.

d_call j_call v_call clone_size cdr3_aa cdr3_nt
- TRBJ2-3 TRBV10-3 - CAIKGQSTDTQYF TGTGCCATAAAGGGACAAAGCACAGATACGCAGTATTTT
- TRBJ2-3 TRBV7-9 - CACTADTQYF TGTGCCTGTACAGCAGATACGCAGTATTTT
TRBD2 TRBJ2-5 TRBV6-1 - CASSDPRGRVVQETQYF TGTGCCAGCAGTGACCCCCGGGGGAGGGTGGTTCAAGAGACCCAGTACTTC
- TRBJ2-7 TRBV4-1 - CASSQGGAGVYEQYF TGCGCCAGCAGCCAAGGGGGGGCGGGGGTCTACGAGCAGTACTTC
- TRBJ2-1 TRBV5-1 - CASSLDGSYNEQFF TGCGCCAGCAGCTTGGATGGTAGTTACAATGAGCAGTTCTTC
- TRBJ2-1 TRBV6-5 - CASNYYWTGGHNEQFF TGTGCCAGCAATTATTATTGGACAGGAGGGCACAATGAGCAGTTCTTC
- TRBJ1-5 TRBV6-1 - CASSVQGLSPYSNQPQHF TGTGCCAGCAGTGTACAGGGTCTCAGCCCCTATAGCAATCAGCCCCAGCATTTT
- TRBJ2-1 TRBV13 - CASSLGRSGRPNEQFF TGTGCCAGCAGCTTAGGCCGATCAGGCCGCCCCAATGAGCAGTTCTTC
- TRBJ2-1 TRBV23-1 - CASSHTPRGPFYNEQFF TGCGCCAGCAGCCACACCCCCAGGGGACCGTTCTACAATGAGCAGTTCTTC
TRBD2 TRBJ2-1 TRBV10-3 - CAIRSGTAYNEQFF TGTGCCATCAGAAGCGGGACGGCCTACAATGAGCAGTTCTTC
- TRBJ2-1 TRBV7-9 once CASSSPRGVSYNEQFF TGTGCCAGCAGCTCACCGCGCGGGGTCTCCTACAATGAGCAGTTCTTC
- TRBJ2-3 TRBV29-1 - CSARTAERGTDTQYF TGCAGCGCCCGGACAGCCGAGCGTGGCACAGATACGCAGTATTTT
- TRBJ1-1 TRBV9 - CASSVQGQNTEAFF TGTGCCAGCAGCGTACAGGGTCAGAACACTGAAGCTTTCTTT
TRBD2 TRBJ2-2 TRBV19 - CASRRLAKAGELFF TGTGCCAGTAGAAGACTAGCGAAGGCCGGGGAGCTGTTTTTT
TRBD2 TRBJ2-1 TRBV30 - CAGSGRGNEQFF TGTGCCGGTAGCGGGAGAGGAAATGAGCAGTTCTTC
TRBD2 TRBJ2-1 TRBV6-1 - CASSVRSRTSGSLNEQFF TGTGCCAGCAGTGTCCGTAGTCGGACTAGCGGGAGTCTAAATGAGCAGTTCTTC
- TRBJ1-2 TRBV28 - CASSFIRGGGGYTF TGTGCCAGCAGTTTCATCAGGGGCGGGGGTGGCTACACCTTC
- TRBJ2-1 TRBV4-3 - CASSQEWLRLGHNEQFF TGCGCCAGCAGCCAAGAATGGCTCAGGCTTGGGCACAATGAGCAGTTCTTC
TRBD2 TRBJ2-7 TRBV7-9 - CASSEHRTSGRHEQYF TGTGCCAGCAGCGAACATCGCACTAGCGGGAGGCACGAGCAGTACTTC
- TRBJ2-2 TRBV5-1 - CASSLARTAHGELFF TGCGCCAGCAGCTTGGCCAGGACAGCACACGGGGAGCTGTTTTTT
- TRBJ2-5 TRBV7-6 - CASASPQSRETQYF TGTGCCAGCGCCTCCCCCCAGAGCCGGGAGACCCAGTACTTC
- TRBJ1-5 TRBV6-1 once CASSQRGGGGQPQHF TGTGCCAGCAGTCAAAGAGGGGGGGGAGGTCAGCCCCAGCATTTT